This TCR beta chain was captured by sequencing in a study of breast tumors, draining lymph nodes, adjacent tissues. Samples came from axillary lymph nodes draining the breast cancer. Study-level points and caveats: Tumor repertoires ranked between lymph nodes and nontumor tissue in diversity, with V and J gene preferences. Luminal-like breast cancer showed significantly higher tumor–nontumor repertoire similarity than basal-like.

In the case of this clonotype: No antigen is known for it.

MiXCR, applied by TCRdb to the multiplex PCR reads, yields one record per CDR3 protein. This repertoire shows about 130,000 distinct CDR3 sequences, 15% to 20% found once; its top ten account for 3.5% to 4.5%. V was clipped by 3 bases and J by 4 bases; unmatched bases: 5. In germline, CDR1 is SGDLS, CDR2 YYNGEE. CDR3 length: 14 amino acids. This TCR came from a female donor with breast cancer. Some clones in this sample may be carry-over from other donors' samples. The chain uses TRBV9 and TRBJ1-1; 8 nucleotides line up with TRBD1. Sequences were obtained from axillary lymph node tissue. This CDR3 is CASSADRVPTEAFF. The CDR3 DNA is TGTGCCAGCAGCGCGGACAGGGTCCCCACTGAAGCTTTCTTT. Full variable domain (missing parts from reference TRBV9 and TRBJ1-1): DSGVTQTPKHLITATGQRVTLRCSPRSGDLSVYWYQQSLDQGLQFLIQYYNGEERAKGNILERFSAQQFPDLHSELNLSSLELGDSALYFCASSADRVPTEAFFGQGTRLTVV.